Sequencing of this T cell receptor (beta chain) was carried out in a study of T cell repertoires in cytomegalovirus infection. Study context: Indications came from public TCR beta signatures; they pointed to CMV infection and to a matching HLA type.

This clonotype was observed a handful of times. Its antigen is undetermined. CDR1 and CDR2 from the germline V gene are SGHKS and YYEKEE (reference sequence). The CDR3 has 16 amino acids. The V and J ends lost 5 bases and 5 bases, in that order; junction bases with no gene match: 12. TCRdb called the reads again in MiXCR, with one record for every CDR3 protein. The profile shows fewer than 150,000 distinct CDR3 sequences, 30% to 35% of them singletons. Points from the study as a whole: Predominance within the ex vivo response was attributable to HLA-C-restricted CMV-specific TCR beta clonotypes.

This chain links TRBV5-5 with TRBJ1-1; 10 nucleotides line up with TRBD1. The sample was CD8+ T cells from cultured PBMCs, taken from culture after CMV antigen stimulation. This receptor was taken from a human donor in good health (CMV status not recorded). Some clones in this sample may be carry-over from other donors' samples. The CDR3 DNA follows: TGTGCCAGCAGAAAGGGACAGGGGATAGGGTGGACTGAAGCTTTCTTT. It specifies CASRKGQGIGWTEAFF. Full variable domain (remainder filled in from reference TRBV5-5 and TRBJ1-1): DAGVTQSPTHLIKTRGQQVTLRCSPISGHKSVSWYQQVLGQGPQFIFQYYEKEERGRGNFPDRFSARQFPNYSSELNVNALLLGDSALYLCASRKGQGIGWTEAFFGQGTRLTVV.